This T cell receptor beta chain was identified during a study of blood T cell repertoires in COVID-19. The assay was immunoSEQ multiplex PCR, and TCRdb's table has in-frame clones only and misses some. This table has fewer than 400,000 clones, roughly 90% appearing once. The V end lost 0 bases, the J end lost 3 bases, and 12 bases lay between the germline ends. The germline V gene has CDR1 SGHDT and CDR2 YYEEEE. CDR3 length: 15 amino acids. The receptor's source is a woman aged 30 to 39 who had recovered from COVID-19. Sequenced material: PBMCs or T cells enriched from blood (not recorded which). The V call is TRBV5-6, the J call TRBJ1-2, with D maybe TRBD1 (6 bases). The CDR3 protein is CASSLVWTEHYGYTF. The CDR3 nucleotides are TGTGCCAGCAGCTTGGTATGGACAGAACACTATGGCTACACCTTC.